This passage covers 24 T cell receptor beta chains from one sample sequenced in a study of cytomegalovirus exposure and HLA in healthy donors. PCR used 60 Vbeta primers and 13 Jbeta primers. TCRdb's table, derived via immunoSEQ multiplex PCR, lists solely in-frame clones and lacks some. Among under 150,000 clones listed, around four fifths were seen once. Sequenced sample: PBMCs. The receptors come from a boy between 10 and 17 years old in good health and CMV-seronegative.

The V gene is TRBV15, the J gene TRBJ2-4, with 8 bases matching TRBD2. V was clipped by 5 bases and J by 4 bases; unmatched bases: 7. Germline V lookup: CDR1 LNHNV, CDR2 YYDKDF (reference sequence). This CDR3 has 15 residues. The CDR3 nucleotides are TGTGCCACCAGCTCCCTCGGGGGGGCTAAAAACATTCAGTACTTC. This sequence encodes CATSSLGGAKNIQYF.

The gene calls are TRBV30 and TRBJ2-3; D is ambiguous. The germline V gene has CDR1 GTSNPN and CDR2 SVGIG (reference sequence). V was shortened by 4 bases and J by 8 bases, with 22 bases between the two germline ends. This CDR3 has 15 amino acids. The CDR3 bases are TGTGCCTGGACCCCACGAGGTCTGGAGCAAGGTACGCAGTATTTT. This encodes CAWTPRGLEQGTQYF.

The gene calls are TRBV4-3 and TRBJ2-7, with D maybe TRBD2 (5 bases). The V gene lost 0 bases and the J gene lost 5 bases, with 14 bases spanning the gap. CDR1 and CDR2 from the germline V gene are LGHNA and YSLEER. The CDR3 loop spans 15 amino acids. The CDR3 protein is CASSQEAALGDEQYF. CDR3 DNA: TGCGCCAGCAGCCAAGAAGCGGCTCTCGGCGACGAGCAGTACTTC.

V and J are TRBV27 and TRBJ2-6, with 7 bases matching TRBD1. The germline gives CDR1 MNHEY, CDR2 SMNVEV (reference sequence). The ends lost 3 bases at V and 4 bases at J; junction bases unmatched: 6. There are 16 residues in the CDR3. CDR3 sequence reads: CASSFTGVVGANVLTF. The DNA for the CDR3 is TGTGCCAGCAGTTTCACAGGGGTGGTGGGGGCCAACGTCCTGACTTTC.

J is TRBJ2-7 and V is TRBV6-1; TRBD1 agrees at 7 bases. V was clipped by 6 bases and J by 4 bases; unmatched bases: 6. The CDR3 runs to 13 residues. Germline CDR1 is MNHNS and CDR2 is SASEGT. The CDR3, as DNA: TGTGCCAGCAGACCTACAGGGGATTACGAGCAGTACTTC. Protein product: CASRPTGDYEQYF.

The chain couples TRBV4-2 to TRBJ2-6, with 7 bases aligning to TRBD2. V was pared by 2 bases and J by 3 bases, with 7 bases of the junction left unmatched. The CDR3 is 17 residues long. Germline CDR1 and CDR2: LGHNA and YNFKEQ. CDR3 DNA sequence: TGTGCCAGCAGCCAATCCCTCCGGGGGGTTGGGGCCAACGTCCTGACTTTC. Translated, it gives CASSQSLRGVGANVLTF.

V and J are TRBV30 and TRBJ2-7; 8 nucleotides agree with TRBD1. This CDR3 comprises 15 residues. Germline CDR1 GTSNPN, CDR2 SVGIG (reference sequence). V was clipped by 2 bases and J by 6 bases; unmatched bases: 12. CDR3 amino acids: CAWSTRTGKIFEQYF. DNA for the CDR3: TGTGCCTGGAGTACCCGGACAGGGAAAATCTTCGAGCAGTACTTC.

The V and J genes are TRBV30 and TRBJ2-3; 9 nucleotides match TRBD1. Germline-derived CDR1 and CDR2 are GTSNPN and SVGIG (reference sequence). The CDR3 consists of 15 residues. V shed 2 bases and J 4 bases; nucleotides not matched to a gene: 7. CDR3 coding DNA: TGTGCCTGGAGTAGGAGACAGGGGGGGTCAGATACGCAGTATTTT. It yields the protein CAWSRRQGGSDTQYF.

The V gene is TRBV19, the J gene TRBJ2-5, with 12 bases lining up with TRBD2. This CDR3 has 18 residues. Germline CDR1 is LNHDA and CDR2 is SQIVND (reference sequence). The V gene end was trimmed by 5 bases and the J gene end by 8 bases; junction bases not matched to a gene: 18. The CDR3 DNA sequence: TGTGCCAGTAGTCATACGGCGGGTACGACTAGCGGGAGCCAAACCCAGTACTTC. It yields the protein CASSHTAGTTSGSQTQYF.

Here the CDR3 reads CAISEGLAGGGYNEQFF. The CDR3 DNA follows: TGTGCCATCAGTGAGGGACTAGCGGGAGGGGGCTACAATGAGCAGTTCTTC. V is TRBV10-3 and J is TRBJ2-1; 15 bases line up with TRBD2. The V segment lost 2 bases and the J segment 3 bases; nucleotides outside the gene matches: 2. The CDR3 totals 17 residues. CDR1 ENHRY and CDR2 SYGVKD come from the germline V gene.

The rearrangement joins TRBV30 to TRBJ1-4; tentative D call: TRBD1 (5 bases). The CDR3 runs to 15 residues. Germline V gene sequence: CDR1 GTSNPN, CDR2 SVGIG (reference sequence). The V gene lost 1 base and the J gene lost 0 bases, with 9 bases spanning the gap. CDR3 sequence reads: CAWSGTLATNEKLFF. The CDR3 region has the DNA TGTGCCTGGAGTGGGACACTTGCAACTAATGAAAAACTGTTTTTT.

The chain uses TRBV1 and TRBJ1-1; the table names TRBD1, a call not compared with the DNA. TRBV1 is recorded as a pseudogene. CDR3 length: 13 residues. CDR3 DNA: TGCACCAGCAGCCAAGCCCAGGGGACTGAAGCTTTCTTT. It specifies CTSSQAQGTEAFF.

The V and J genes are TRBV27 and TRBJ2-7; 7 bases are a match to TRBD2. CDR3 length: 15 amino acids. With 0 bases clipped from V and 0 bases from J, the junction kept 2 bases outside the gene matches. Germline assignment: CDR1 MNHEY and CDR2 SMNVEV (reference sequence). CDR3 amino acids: CASSLSGGNSYEQYF. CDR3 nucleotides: TGTGCCAGCAGTTTATCCGGGGGGAACTCCTACGAGCAGTACTTC.

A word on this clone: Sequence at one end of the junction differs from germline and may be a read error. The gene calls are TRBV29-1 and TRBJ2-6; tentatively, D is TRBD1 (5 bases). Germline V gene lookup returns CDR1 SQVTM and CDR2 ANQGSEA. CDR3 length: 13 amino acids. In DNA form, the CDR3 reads TGCAGCGTCCAAGACTCTGGGGCCAACGTCCTGGCTTTC. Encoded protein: CSVQDSGANVLAF. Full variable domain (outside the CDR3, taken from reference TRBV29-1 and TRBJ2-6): SAVISQKPSRDICQRGTSLTIQCQVDSQVTMMFWYRQQPGQSLTLIATANQGSEATYESGFVIDKFPISRPNLTFSTLTVSNMSPEDSSIYLCSVQDSGANVLAFGAGSRLTVL.

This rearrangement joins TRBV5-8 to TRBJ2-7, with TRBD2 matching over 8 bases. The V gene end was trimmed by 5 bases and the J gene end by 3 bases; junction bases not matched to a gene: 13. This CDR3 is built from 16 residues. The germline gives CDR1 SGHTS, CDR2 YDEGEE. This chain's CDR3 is CASRSTKAGAGYEQYF. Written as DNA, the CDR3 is TGTGCCAGCAGATCAACGAAAGCGGGAGCGGGCTACGAGCAGTACTTC.

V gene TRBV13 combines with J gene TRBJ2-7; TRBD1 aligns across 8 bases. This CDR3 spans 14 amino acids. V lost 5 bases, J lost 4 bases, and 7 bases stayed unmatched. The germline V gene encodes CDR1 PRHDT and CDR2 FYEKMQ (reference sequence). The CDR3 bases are TGTGCCAGCAGCCCCGGACAGGGTGGATACGAGCAGTACTTC. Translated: CASSPGQGGYEQYF.

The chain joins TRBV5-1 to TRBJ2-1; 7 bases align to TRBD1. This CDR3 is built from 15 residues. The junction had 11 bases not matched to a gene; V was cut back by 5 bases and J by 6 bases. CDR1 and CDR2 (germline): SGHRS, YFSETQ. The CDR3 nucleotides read TGCGCCAGCAGGTCCGGGACAGATTTGATCAATGAGCAGTTCTTC. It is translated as CASRSGTDLINEQFF.

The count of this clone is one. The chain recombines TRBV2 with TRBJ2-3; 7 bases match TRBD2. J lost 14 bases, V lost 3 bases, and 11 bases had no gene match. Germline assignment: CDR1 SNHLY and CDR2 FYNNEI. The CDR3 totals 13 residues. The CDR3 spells CASSELAAHPGYF. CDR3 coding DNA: TGTGCCAGCAGTGAGCTAGCGGCGCACCCGGGGTATTTT.

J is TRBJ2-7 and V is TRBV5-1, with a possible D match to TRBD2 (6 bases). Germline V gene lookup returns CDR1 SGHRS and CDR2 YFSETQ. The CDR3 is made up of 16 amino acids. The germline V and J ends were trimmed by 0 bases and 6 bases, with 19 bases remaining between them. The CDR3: CASSLASASPGSEQYF. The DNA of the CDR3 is TGCGCCAGCAGCTTGGCTAGCGCGAGCCCAGGGTCCGAGCAGTACTTC.

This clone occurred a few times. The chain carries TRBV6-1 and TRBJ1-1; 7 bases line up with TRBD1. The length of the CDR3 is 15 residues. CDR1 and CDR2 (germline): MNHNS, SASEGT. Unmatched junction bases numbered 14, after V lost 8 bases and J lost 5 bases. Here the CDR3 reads CASPLEVGGRTEAFF. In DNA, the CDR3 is TGTGCCAGCCCCCTCGAGGTAGGGGGCCGGACTGAAGCTTTCTTT.

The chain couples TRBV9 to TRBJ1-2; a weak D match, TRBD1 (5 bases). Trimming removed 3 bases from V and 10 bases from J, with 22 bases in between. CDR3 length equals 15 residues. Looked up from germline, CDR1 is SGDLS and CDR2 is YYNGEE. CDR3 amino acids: CASSALGGLSAYYTF. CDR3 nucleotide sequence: TGTGCCAGCAGCGCCCTTGGGGGGTTGTCGGCGTACTACACCTTC.

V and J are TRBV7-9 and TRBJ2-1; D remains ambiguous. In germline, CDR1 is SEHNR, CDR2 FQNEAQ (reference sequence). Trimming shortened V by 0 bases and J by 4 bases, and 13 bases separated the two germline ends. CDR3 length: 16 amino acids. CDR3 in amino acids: CASSLASLGIYNEQFF. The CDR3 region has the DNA TGTGCCAGCAGCTTAGCGAGTCTAGGAATATACAATGAGCAGTTCTTC.

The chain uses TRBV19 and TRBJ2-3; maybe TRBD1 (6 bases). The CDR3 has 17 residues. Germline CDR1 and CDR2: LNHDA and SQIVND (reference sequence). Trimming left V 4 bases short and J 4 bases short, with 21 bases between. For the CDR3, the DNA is TGTGCCAGTAGTAGGGACCAACCATCGTCAGGGGCAGATACGCAGTATTTT. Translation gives CASSRDQPSSGADTQYF.

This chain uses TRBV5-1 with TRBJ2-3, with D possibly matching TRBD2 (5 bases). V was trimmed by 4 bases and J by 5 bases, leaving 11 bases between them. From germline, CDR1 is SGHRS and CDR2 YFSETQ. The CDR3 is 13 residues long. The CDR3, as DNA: TGCGCCAGCAGCAAAAGTCGGGAAGATACGCAGTATTTT. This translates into CASSKSREDTQYF.